This T cell receptor (beta chain) came from a study of early T cells in non-severe SARS-CoV-2 infection. This clonotype has more than one count but fewer than ten. V lost 3 bases, J lost 10 bases, and 4 bases stayed unmatched. Germline values: CDR1 LGHDT, CDR2 YNNKEL (reference sequence). The CDR3 totals 12 residues. Each CDR3 protein is one row after TCRdb ran MiXCR on the 5' RACE reads. This sample has about 100,000 distinct CDR3 sequences, with roughly an eighth found just once. The chain has TRBV3-1 and TRBJ1-1, with 8 bases aligning to TRBD1. The sequence derives from an adult who was a healthcare worker with PCR-confirmed SARS-CoV-2 infection or an uninfected control (not recorded which). What was sequenced was whole blood. The chain's CDR3 is CASSQRDRTAFF. The CDR3 DNA follows: TGTGCCAGCAGCCAGCGGGACAGGACAGCTTTCTTT.